The 30 T cell receptor beta chains listed next were all sequenced from one sample in a study of blood T cell repertoires in COVID-19. Only in-frame clones appear in the TCRdb table, and some are missing; sequencing was by immunoSEQ multiplex PCR. The table records 350,000 to 450,000 clones, about 85% of them present only once. Sequencing input: peripheral blood. These receptor sequences come from a woman in her late teens or twenties with acute or convalescent COVID-19.

The rearrangement uses TRBV2 and TRBJ2-5; 9 nucleotides agree with TRBD1. V shed 6 bases, J shed 4 bases, and the junction held 12 bases outside the gene matches. The CDR3 covers 16 residues. Per germline, CDR1 SNHLY and CDR2 FYNNEI. CDR3 sequence reads: CASSDPGTGYIETQYF. The CDR3 DNA is TGTGCCAGCAGCGACCCCGGGACAGGGTATATAGAGACCCAGTACTTC.

This chain connects TRBV18 to TRBJ2-7; the D gene is possibly TRBD1 (5 bases). Germline V gene lookup returns CDR1 KGHSH and CDR2 LQKENI. The V and J ends lost 3 bases and 4 bases respectively, with 10 bases between them. The CDR3 sequence is 13 residues long. CDR3 bases: TGTGCCAGCTCACCGGTCGCAGGGTACGAGCAGTACTTC. Translating it yields CASSPVAGYEQYF.

V and J are TRBV3-1 (or the pseudogene TRBV3-2) and TRBJ1-2, with D possibly matching TRBD1 (5 bases). The CDR3 extends over 16 amino acids. From germline, CDR1 is LGHDT and CDR2 YNNKEL (reference sequence). V was cut by 4 bases and J by 0 bases, with 15 bases left in between. The CDR3 loop is CASSRTPDSTNYGYTF. The CDR3 DNA reads as TGTGCCAGCAGCCGAACCCCTGACAGTACTAACTATGGCTACACCTTC.

The sample holds a few counts of this clone. V and J are TRBV5-1 and TRBJ1-3; tentative D call: TRBD1 (5 bases). The germline V gene encodes CDR1 SGHRS and CDR2 YFSETQ. Trimming stripped 1 base from V and 2 bases from J, with 16 bases between. The CDR3 loop spans 17 amino acids. The CDR3 sequence: CASSLTSGTVTGNTIYF. Written as DNA, the CDR3 is TGCGCCAGCAGCTTGACGTCGGGGACTGTTACTGGAAACACCATATATTTT.

This sequence joins TRBV19 and TRBJ1-5, with a possible D match to TRBD1 (6 bases). This CDR3 has 16 amino acids. The germline V gene encodes CDR1 LNHDA and CDR2 SQIVND (reference sequence). V was cut by 7 bases and J by 0 bases, with 16 bases left in between. The CDR3 nucleotides read TGTGCCAGTAAACAGGGATTCGGGGTTAGCAATCAGCCCCAGCATTTT. The encoded protein is CASKQGFGVSNQPQHF.

This rearrangement joins TRBV19 to TRBJ2-1, with no clear D. Deletions cut 11 bases from V and 9 bases from J, with 23 bases between. Looked up from germline, CDR1 is LNHDA and CDR2 is SQIVND (reference sequence). The CDR3 is 14 residues long. CDR3 nucleotide sequence: TGTGCCGTAAAACCGGGTATTGGGTTCGCTGAGCAGTTCTTC. This sequence encodes CAVKPGIGFAEQFF.

This clone was seen only a few times. At one end, the junction sequence differs from germline, possibly due to a read error. This chain uses TRBV29-1 with TRBJ2-5, with 7 positions matching TRBD1. The CDR3 has 12 amino acids. In germline, CDR1 is SQVTM, CDR2 ANQGSEA. DNA of the CDR3: TGCAGCGGTGAACAGGGGCTTGAGACCCAGTACTTC. Translating gives CSGEQGLETQYF.

The chain carries TRBV19 and TRBJ1-5; D is ambiguous. V was pared by 4 bases and J by 6 bases, with 16 bases between. The germline V gene encodes CDR1 LNHDA and CDR2 SQIVND (reference sequence). This CDR3 spans 15 amino acids. This CDR3 is CASSNPQMEGQPQHF. The DNA for the CDR3 is TGTGCCAGTAGTAATCCCCAGATGGAGGGTCAGCCCCAGCATTTT.

Only one count was recorded for this clone. The gene calls are TRBV29-1 and TRBJ2-7, with TRBD2 matching over 7 bases. The junction had 2 bases not matched to a gene; V was cut back by 6 bases and J by 0 bases. CDR1 and CDR2 (germline): SQVTM, ANQGSEA. The CDR3 has 12 amino acids. The CDR3 DNA reads TGCAGCGTCCGGGACTACTCCTACGAGCAGTACTTC. Protein sequence: CSVRDYSYEQYF.

The V call is TRBV19, the J call TRBJ2-3, with TRBD2 as a possible D gene (6 bases). This CDR3 is built from 15 residues. Per the germline V gene, CDR1 is LNHDA and CDR2 is SQIVND (reference sequence). V lost 7 bases to trimming and J lost 6 bases, with 20 bases between them. DNA for the CDR3: TGTGCCAGTACCCCGACTAGGATTAAAACGGATACGCAGTATTTT. Its protein product is CASTPTRIKTDTQYF.

The V and J genes are TRBV6-6 and TRBJ2-7, with D possibly matching TRBD2 (6 bases). The CDR3 runs to 14 residues. The germline gives CDR1 MNHNY, CDR2 SVGAGI (reference sequence). Trimming removed 4 bases from V and 0 bases from J, with 10 bases in between. The CDR3, as DNA: TGTGCCAGCAGTTTGGGAGGTAGCTCCTACGAGCAGTACTTC. Translated, it gives CASSLGGSSYEQYF.

In its sample, this clone was seen a few times. The chain joins TRBV5-6 to TRBJ2-7, with TRBD2 as a possible D gene (5 bases). This CDR3 comprises 17 residues. CDR1 SGHDT and CDR2 YYEEEE come from the germline V gene. Trimming shortened V by 0 bases and J by 2 bases, and 18 bases separated the two germline ends. CDR3 protein: CASSLGPLVGGTYEQYF. The CDR3 coding sequence is TGTGCCAGCAGCTTGGGCCCACTAGTAGGTGGTACCTACGAGCAGTACTTC. Together with reference TRBV5-6 and TRBJ2-7, the CDR3 gives the full variable domain: DAGVTQSPTHLIKTRGQQVTLRCSPKSGHDTVSWYQQALGQGPQFIFQYYEEEERQRGNFPDRFSGHQFPNYSSELNVNALLLGDSALYLCASSLGPLVGGTYEQYFGPGTRLTVT.

The J gene is TRBJ2-7, the V gene TRBV12-3 or TRBV12-4; 7 positions match TRBD1. V dropped 6 bases and J dropped 2; count of bases not matched to a gene: 4. The CDR3 contains 13 residues. The CDR3, as DNA: TGTGCCAGCAGCCCGGGACAGACCTACGAGCAGTACTTC. It specifies CASSPGQTYEQYF.

The V and J genes are TRBV9 and TRBJ1-1; TRBD1 is a possible D gene (5 bases). The length of the CDR3 is 14 residues. Germline V gives CDR1 SGDLS, CDR2 YYNGEE. V lost 3 bases and J lost 4, with 13 bases in between. The CDR3 DNA follows: TGTGCCAGCAGCGCCAGGGTGAGTGGCACTGAAGCTTTCTTT. Translation: CASSARVSGTEAFF. The full variable domain, in which reference TRBV9 and TRBJ1-1 provide the parts outside the CDR3, is DSGVTQTPKHLITATGQRVTLRCSPRSGDLSVYWYQQSLDQGLQFLIQYYNGEERAKGNILERFSAQQFPDLHSELNLSSLELGDSALYFCASSARVSGTEAFFGQGTRLTVV.

The rearrangement joins TRBV9 to TRBJ1-2; a possible D gene is TRBD1 (5 bases). The CDR3 spans 12 residues. V gave up 2 bases and J gave up 7 bases, with 9 bases separating them. Germline V gives CDR1 SGDLS, CDR2 YYNGEE. The DNA for the CDR3 is TGTGCCAGCAGCGTTCCAGGGTCTGGCTACACCTTC. It translates to CASSVPGSGYTF.

V and J are TRBV7-8 and TRBJ1-5; D not resolved. The CDR3 is 15 residues long. Trimming removed 1 base at V and 3 bases at J, with 10 bases between. Germline-derived CDR1 and CDR2 are SGHVS and FQNEAQ. CDR3 nucleotides: TGTGCCAGCAGCTTAGTAGGTACAGCCAATCAGCCCCAGCATTTT. Translated, it gives CASSLVGTANQPQHF.

This chain uses TRBV3-1 (or the pseudogene TRBV3-2) with TRBJ1-4; weak D call: TRBD1 (5 bases). The length of the CDR3 is 15 residues. Germline values: CDR1 LGHDT, CDR2 YNNKEL (reference sequence). Trimming left V 5 bases short and J 4 bases short, with 14 bases between. CDR3 bases: TGTGCCAGCAGCTCAAGGGGAGGGATTAATGAAAAACTGTTTTTT. Protein product: CASSSRGGINEKLFF.

This clone was detected only once. The chain joins TRBV19 to TRBJ1-1, with TRBD1 identical over 9 bases. This CDR3 region has 16 residues. V dropped 6 bases and J dropped 5; count of bases not matched to a gene: 13. The V gene's germline CDR1 is LNHDA and CDR2 SQIVND (reference sequence). DNA of the CDR3: TGTGCCAGTAGCCTACTTGGGACAGGGAGGGGAACTGAAGCTTTCTTT. Amino acid sequence: CASSLLGTGRGTEAFF.

The sample holds a few counts of this clone. The chain uses TRBV10-3 and TRBJ2-1, with TRBD2 identical over 8 bases. The CDR3 sequence is 15 residues long. The germline V gene has CDR1 ENHRY and CDR2 SYGVKD. Trimming at V came to 0 bases and at J to 9 bases, leaving 7 bases not matched to a gene. The DNA of the CDR3 is TGTGCCATCAGTGAGTCTAGCGGGGTCCACCGTGAGCAGTTCTTC. Its translation is CAISESSGVHREQFF.

The chain is built from TRBV18 and TRBJ1-2, with D tentatively TRBD1 (5 bases). Germline-derived CDR1 and CDR2 are KGHSH and LQKENI. The ends were cut back, 3 bases at V and 5 bases at J, with 13 bases in the middle. The CDR3 contains 14 residues. The CDR3 protein is CASSPTGGEYGYTF. The CDR3 bases are TGTGCCAGCTCACCGACGGGGGGGGAATATGGCTACACCTTC.

The rearrangement uses TRBV5-1 and TRBJ1-1; D not certain. Germline V lookup: CDR1 SGHRS, CDR2 YFSETQ. This CDR3 region has 13 residues. V shed 1 base and J shed 4 bases, with 8 bases lying between them. The CDR3 is CASSLSVSTEAFF. Written as DNA, the CDR3 is TGCGCCAGCAGCTTGTCTGTCAGCACTGAAGCTTTCTTT. The complete variable domain, with remaining parts taken from reference TRBV5-1 and TRBJ1-1, reads KAGVTQTPRYLIKTRGQQVTLSCSPISGHRSVSWYQQTPGQGLQFLFEYFSETQRNKGNFPGRFSGRQFSNSRSEMNVSTLELGDSALYLCASSLSVSTEAFFGQGTRLTVV.

The chain couples TRBV18 to TRBJ1-5; D may be TRBD1 (5 bases). Looked up from germline, CDR1 is KGHSH and CDR2 is LQKENI. The CDR3 totals 14 residues. V lost 6 bases to trimming and J lost 0 bases, with 9 bases between them. The CDR3 loop reads CASSGLHSNQPQHF. DNA of the CDR3: TGTGCCAGCTCGGGACTCCATAGCAATCAGCCCCAGCATTTT. The full variable domain, its missing parts supplied by reference TRBV18 and TRBJ1-5, is NAGVMQNPRHLVRRRGQEARLRCSPMKGHSHVYWYRQLPEEGLKFMVYLQKENIIDESGMPKERFSAEFPKEGPSILRIQQVVRGDSAAYFCASSGLHSNQPQHFGDGTRLSIL.

This rearrangement joins TRBV5-1 to TRBJ2-1; tentative D call: TRBD2 (6 bases). V gave up 3 bases and J gave up 3 bases, with 16 bases separating them. CDR1 and CDR2 from the germline V gene are SGHRS and YFSETQ. This CDR3 has 16 residues. The chain's CDR3 is CASSSEGNFYYNEQFF. DNA for the CDR3: TGCGCCAGCAGCTCGGAGGGGAATTTTTACTACAATGAGCAGTTCTTC.

The rearrangement uses TRBV5-1 and TRBJ2-1; TRBD2 is a possible D gene (6 bases). Per the germline V gene, CDR1 is SGHRS and CDR2 is YFSETQ. The CDR3 covers 11 residues. Trimming removed 4 bases at V and 10 bases at J, with 9 bases between. CDR3 residues: CASSPGLEQFF. Written as DNA, the CDR3 is TGCGCCAGCAGCCCCGGACTAGAGCAGTTCTTC.

The chain employs TRBV7-8 and TRBJ1-1; D unclear. Germline V gene sequence: CDR1 SGHVS, CDR2 FQNEAQ. CDR3 length equals 13 residues. The CDR3 DNA follows: TGTGCAACTCAACAGAGCCAGAACACTGAAGCTTTCTTT. This encodes CATQQSQNTEAFF.

This chain links TRBV24-1 with TRBJ1-2, with D uncertain. This CDR3 spans 14 amino acids. V dropped 6 bases and J dropped 4 bases, with 14 bases sitting between them. Germline V gene lookup returns CDR1 KGHDR and CDR2 SFDVKD. The CDR3 loop reads CATSSGVPPYGYTF. The CDR3, as DNA: TGTGCCACCAGTAGCGGGGTACCCCCCTATGGCTACACCTTC.

The gene calls are TRBV5-6 and TRBJ2-7; 10 nucleotides match TRBD1. Trimming removed 3 bases from V and 5 bases from J; junction bases left unmatched: 8. The CDR3 contains 15 residues. Germline V gene data show CDR1 as SGHDT and CDR2 as YYEEEE. The CDR3 DNA sequence: TGTGCCAGCAGCTCACTAGGGACAGGGGCAAACGAGCAGTACTTC. It is translated as CASSSLGTGANEQYF.

The V and J genes are TRBV24-1 and TRBJ2-5; the D gene is possibly TRBD1 (6 bases). Trimming took off 0 bases at V and 1 base at J, with 11 bases between the two ends. Germline CDR1 reads KGHDR; CDR2 reads SFDVKD. The CDR3 sequence is 16 residues long. This CDR3 reads CATSDLMGAGQETQYF. CDR3 in DNA: TGTGCCACCAGTGATTTGATGGGGGCAGGCCAAGAGACCCAGTACTTC.

The chain links TRBV19 to TRBJ2-7; 14 nucleotides align to TRBD2. CDR1 and CDR2 (germline): LNHDA, SQIVND (reference sequence). After removal of 4 bases from V and 7 bases from J, the junction contained 3 bases not matched to a gene. The CDR3 has 14 residues. In DNA, the CDR3 is TGTGCCAGTAGTAGGGGACTAGCGGGAGCTGAGCAGTACTTC. This codes for CASSRGLAGAEQYF.

V and J are TRBV2 and TRBJ2-5, with 12 bases fitting TRBD1. V lost 5 bases to trimming and J lost 5 bases; unmatched junction nucleotides: 3. The CDR3 extends over 14 amino acids. CDR1 is SNHLY and CDR2 is FYNNEI in the germline V gene. The CDR3 loop is CASSRDRGLETQYF. Written as DNA, the CDR3 is TGTGCCAGCAGTCGGGACAGGGGGCTTGAGACCCAGTACTTC.